This T cell receptor beta chain was recorded in a study of cytomegalovirus exposure and HLA in healthy donors. For the study at large: There were 90 million to 130 million unique TCR beta sequences, drawn from around 180 million T cells, in an earlier analysis. The study's early data release held about 85 million unique TCRs from HLA-typed donors.

CDR1 is SGHVS, CDR2 FNYEAQ, per germline. The CDR3 has 14 residues. V shed 7 bases and J shed 4 bases, with 16 bases lying between them. Notes on the study in general: Analysis performed later showed TCR beta chains linked to HLA being more clonally expanded than equally common others. CMV serostatus stood as the only immune exposure information on hand.

To note about this clone: Its target is not known.

Amplification used 60 Vbeta primers and 13 Jbeta primers. Data came from immunoSEQ multiplex PCR; TCRdb stores just in-frame clones and leaves some out. The sample lists about 160,000 clones; about three quarters were seen once. This chain uses TRBV7-6 with TRBJ1-1; TRBD1 is a possible D gene (5 bases). This receptor was identified in a woman in her 30s in good health and CMV-seronegative. The specimen sequenced was PBMCs. The DNA of the CDR3 is TGTGCCAGCATGTTGGGGGGATGGGGCACTGAAGCTTTCTTT. Amino acid sequence: CASMLGGWGTEAFF. Filled out from reference TRBV7-6 and TRBJ1-1, the complete variable domain reads GAGVSQSPRYKVTKRGQDVALRCDPISGHVSLYWYRQALGQGPEFLTYFNYEAQQDKSGLPNDRFSAERPEGSISTLTIQRTEQRDSAMYRCASMLGGWGTEAFFGQGTRLTVV.